This TCR beta chain derives from a study of blood T cell repertoires in COVID-19. On the study more broadly: COVID-19 samples collected from the United States, Italy and Spain covered acute and convalescent phases.

Germline V CDR1 and CDR2: MNHEY, SMNVEV (reference sequence). V was pared by 2 bases and J by 7 bases, with 2 bases of the junction left unmatched. This CDR3 is 15 amino acids long. In the original processing: Reference gene primers were amplified, and this amplification served to estimate nucleated cell counts. Clones were read by immunoSEQ multiplex PCR, and TCRdb kept only the in-frame ones, dropping some. V, J and clone size derive from that table, while D and trimming were established from the DNA sequence. The data show more than 400,000 clones, roughly 88% seen once. Participants were placed into cohorts based on the clinical history they reported.

The sequenced material came from PBMCs or T cells enriched from blood (not recorded which). The source is a man aged 18 to 29 who had recovered from COVID-19. The chain is built from TRBV27 and TRBJ2-1; TRBD2 matches at 13 bases. The CDR3: CASSLTSGGGNEQFF. DNA for the CDR3: TGTGCCAGCAGTTTAACTAGCGGGGGGGGGAATGAGCAGTTCTTC.